This entry is about one T cell receptor (beta chain). Looked up from germline, CDR1 is MNHEY and CDR2 is SVGAGI. The trim removed 10 bases at V and 14 bases at J, leaving 17 bases unmatched. The CDR3 totals 14 residues. The repertoire was sequenced with immunoSEQ multiplex PCR; TCRdb's copy has only in-frame clones and lacks some. The table lists 100,000 or so clones, about 80% of them singletons, with 5% in the top ten. The sample belongs to a study of T cell responses to AZD1222 COVID-19 vaccine. The clonotype originates from an adult in good health. The chain uses TRBV6-5 and TRBJ1-6; 7 bases align to TRBD1. The material was peripheral blood, obtained on day 0 of AZD1222 vaccination. CDR3 nucleotides: TGTGCCATCACCGGGACAGTAGGATTTGGCACCCTCCACTTT. This translates into CAITGTVGFGTLHF.